These T cell receptor beta chains were read from a single sample in a study of shared clonotypes between healthy human individuals. Clones were sequenced by immunoSEQ multiplex PCR, and TCRdb holds only the in-frame ones, with some missing. The sample has 2,500,000 or so clones, more than 80% seen once. Sequencing was carried out using naive CD4+ T cells sorted from blood. The receptors stem from a man between 18 and 29 years old in good health. The CDR3 runs from the conserved cysteine through the conserved F or W. A D gene is named only where the DNA matches it firmly. Size values are once, few and many counts, or a class for expanded clones, and some rows have none.

v_call,d_call,clone_size,j_call,cdr3_aa,cdr3_nt
TRBV18,TRBD2,.,TRBJ2-7,CASSPPAGADEQYF,TGTGCCAGCTCACCACCAGCGGGAGCGGACGAGCAGTACTTC
TRBV7-6,TRBD1,.,TRBJ2-2,CASSLGQGGTGELFF,TGTGCCAGCAGCTTAGGACAGGGTGGGACCGGGGAGCTGTTTTTT
TRBV5-1,TRBD2,.,TRBJ2-5,CASSLGVAGVQETQYF,TGCGCCAGCAGCTTGGGGGTAGCGGGGGTCCAAGAGACCCAGTACTTC
TRBV18,.,.,TRBJ2-1,CASSPSRAPNEQFF,TGTGCCAGCTCACCATCCAGGGCGCCCAATGAGCAGTTCTTC
TRBV5-1,TRBD1,once,TRBJ1-1,CASSTGGNEAFF,TGCGCCAGCTCCACAGGGGGGAATGAAGCTTTCTTT
TRBV2,TRBD2,.,TRBJ2-5,CASSAGTSVYQETQYF,TGTGCCAGCAGTGCCGGGACTAGCGTGTACCAAGAGACCCAGTACTTC
TRBV9,.,once,TRBJ2-2,CASSVAGTTNTGELFF,TGTGCCAGCAGCGTAGCCGGGACGACGAACACCGGGGAGCTGTTTTTT
TRBV5-1,.,.,TRBJ2-3,CASSLARQGTDTQYF,TGCGCCAGCAGCTTGGCTAGGCAGGGAACAGATACGCAGTATTTT
TRBV6-5,TRBD2,.,TRBJ2-1,CASRPPGLANEQFF,TGTGCCAGCAGACCACCGGGACTAGCCAATGAGCAGTTCTTC
TRBV30,TRBD1,.,TRBJ1-1,CAWSPPDREVEAFF,TGTGCCTGGAGTCCACCGGACAGGGAAGTTGAAGCTTTCTTT
TRBV13,.,.,TRBJ1-6,CASSQGGFNSPLHF,TGTGCCAGCAGCCAAGGGGGGTTTAATTCACCCCTCCACTTT
TRBV11-2,TRBD1,once,TRBJ1-6,CASSFGTGNNSPLHF,TGTGCCAGCAGCTTCGGGACAGGGAATAATTCACCCCTCCACTTT
TRBV5-1,TRBD1,.,TRBJ2-3,CASGLDREGDTQYF,TGCGCCAGCGGCCTGGACAGGGAAGGCGATACGCAGTATTTT
TRBV6-1,.,.,TRBJ2-2,CASSGHPAPQSSNTGELFF,TGTGCCAGCAGTGGACACCCAGCCCCCCAATCTTCTAACACCGGGGAGCTGTTTTTT
TRBV28,.,.,TRBJ2-7,CASTIDGSYEQYF,TGTGCCAGCACCATAGATGGTAGCTATGAGCAGTACTTC
TRBV12-5,TRBD1,.,TRBJ2-7,CASPTGQAFYEQYF,TGTGCTAGTCCTACTGGACAGGCCTTCTACGAGCAGTACTTC
TRBV9,.,once,TRBJ2-3,CASSYTWDGDTQYF,TGTGCCAGCAGCTATACCTGGGACGGGGATACGCAGTATTTT
TRBV28,.,.,TRBJ2-3,CASSSTSYRTDTQYF,TGTGCCAGCAGCTCAACTAGCTACCGCACAGATACGCAGTATTTT
TRBV5-4,TRBD2,.,TRBJ2-1,CASSSPGTMNNEQFF,TGTGCCAGCAGTTCTCCCGGGACTATGAACAATGAGCAGTTCTTC
TRBV5-4,TRBD2,.,TRBJ2-7,CASSPTSGSYEQYF,TGTGCCAGCAGCCCGACTAGCGGTTCCTACGAGCAGTACTTC
TRBV6-5,.,once,TRBJ2-7,CASSASPYEQYF,TGTGCCAGCAGTGCCAGTCCCTACGAGCAGTACTTC
TRBV5-6,.,.,TRBJ2-7,CASSLTGYEQYF,TGTGCCAGCAGCTTGACAGGCTACGAGCAGTACTTC
TRBV2,.,.,TRBJ1-3,CASRPSGSSGNTIYF,TGTGCCAGCAGGCCCTCTGGTAGCTCTGGAAACACCATATATTTT